This T cell receptor (beta chain) was captured in a study of shared clonotypes between healthy human individuals (dated by TCRdb to the early 2020s). Study-level background: A few men and a couple of women, aged 18 to 49 years, made up the cohort. Per donor, three plates each were used for CD4 naive and CD4 memory, two for CD8 naive, and one for CD8 memory. The study deeply sequenced blood TCR repertoires of about 5 healthy adults to estimate repertoire size and the extent of clonotype sharing between individuals. Different laboratories and diverse techniques were used to prepare libraries and sequence TCR repertoires, to increase sequencing depth and limit assay-specific biases. Each donor's leukapheresis produced roughly between roughly 0.85 and 9.5 billion PBMCs.

Spanning cysteine to phenylalanine, the CDR3 consists of 16 amino acids. Only the CDR3 portion is preserved as DNA: 48 bases, with reading frame beginning at the first base. CDR1 SEHNR and CDR2 FQNEAQ were looked up in the germline V gene (reference sequence). V was cut back by 5 bases and J by 5 bases, leaving a gap of 21 bases between them. For the CD8 naive samples, CD45RO-negative cells were positively selected for CCR7, yielding a CD45RA+CCR7+ population from which TemRA cells were excluded. Donors were healthy HIV-negative adults with no recently reported acute infections or vaccinations. Only Caucasian adults living in Nashville, Tennessee, USA were represented among the donors. Blood was obtained by leukapheresis, after which PBMCs were separated by Ficoll-Histopaque density gradient centrifugation and cryopreserved in liquid nitrogen vapor phase. Analytical flow cytometry was used to check the purity and quantity of each magnetically sorted T cell population. Genomic DNA was isolated from each sorted fraction and quantified by UV absorbance on a Nanodrop 2000c.

TCR CDR3 regions were amplified from genomic DNA by multiplex PCR using the deep immunoSEQ assay. Extracted genomic DNA from each cell subset was spread evenly across all wells of several immunoSEQ 96-well plates, with each plate serving as a replicate. For sorted subsets, each replicate PCR was loaded with about 0.2 ug genomic DNA, equivalent to some 31,000 T cell genomes. The purified libraries were quantified using a Qubit 3.0 fluorometer, sized with a Bioanalyzer 2100, and then quantified again using the KAPA Library Quantification kit. Each immunoSEQ 96-well plate was sequenced on its own single-read 150-cycle Illumina NextSeq 550 flow cell. The study's processing was this. Because only junctional sequences without quality scores were contained in the immunoSEQ output, filtering matching that applied to full-length reads could not be performed. Sequences were annotated with PyIR, a Python wrapper for IgBLAST v1.9, and V/J genes and CDR3 were assigned using IMGT germline references. Reads were filtered out if the reads had weak V/J assignments (E-value above 1e-6), no CDR3, stop codons, out-of-frame junctions, or ambiguous translated residues. V3J clonotypes were defined as sequences sharing an identical inferred V gene, J gene, and CDR3 amino acid sequence. The percentage overlap between two repertoires was calculated by dividing the number of shared unique clonotypes by the size of the smaller repertoire. RTK rarefaction, the Chao1 estimator, and Recon v2.1 estimates of unobserved clonotypes were used to assess repertoire richness. Generation probabilities were computed with OLGA for all TCRbeta clonotypes obtained by the gDNA method from four donors. This immuneACCESS table, as held by TCRdb, lists in-frame sequences with V and J called but not all clones. Of the missing ones, under half trace to an unresolved V gene in checked studies; the others have no known cause. The D gene and trimming were derived from the DNA, and the V and J assignments and clone size from that table. Present in this sample are about 2 million clones, about 94% of which were seen just once. The leading ten clones occupy more than 0.95% of the sample.

Broader findings and caveats from the paper: Across a handful of donors, about 4.5% of naive CD4, approximately 3.6% of naive CD8, roughly 2.3% of memory CD4, and 0.3% to 0.45% of memory CD8 clonotypes were shared. Estimated clonotype richness was generally larger for naive than for memory subsets. Compared with non-shared clonotypes, the clonotypes found in all four sorted-subset donors had higher generation probabilities. Pairwise subsampling led to the expectation that sequencing depth would affect the degree of clonotype sharing among donors. Even with the large sequencing depth, rarefaction of the sorted-subset datasets indicated that sequencing was incomplete. Because the study included only a small number of donors, the genetic and exposure-history diversity represented was limited. Sampling was restricted to blood, and TCR repertoires in tissues likely differ from the TCR repertoires found in blood.

Turning to this clone: The target of this receptor is not known. No clone much larger than this one lies a single base away; base qualities are absent.

The source is a man younger than 35 in good health. The chain employs TRBV7-9 and TRBJ1-1; a weak D assignment points to TRBD1 (6 bases agree). Sample: naive CD8+ T cells sorted from blood. The intended sense of this specimen's cell subset or site label: CD45RA+CCR7+. The CDR3 corresponds to CASSPITGRLGTEAFF. The DNA sequence is as follows: TGTGCCAGCAGCCCTATTACAGGGAGGCTCGGAACTGAAGCTTTCTTT.